This paragraph covers one T cell receptor (beta chain) sequence. The antigen is unknown. The PCR was carried out with 60 Vbeta primers and 13 Jbeta primers. The authors' processing: In a later analysis, the count reached roughly 80 million unique TCR beta chains, with about 9.9 million shared. Sequenced by immunoSEQ multiplex PCR; TCRdb stores in-frame clones only, minus some. V, J and clone size are taken as reported in that table, and D and trimming were inferred from the DNA itself. In the table there are about 180,000 clones, 77% of which are singletons. The data were taken from a study of cytomegalovirus exposure and HLA in healthy donors. Study observations and caveats: A later analysis reportedly identified an Asian-associated ancestry cluster as carrying fewer N-insertions than the roughly 670-donor mean.

This clonotype was sampled from a man between 18 and 35 years old in good health and CMV-seronegative. Sequenced material: PBMCs.

Written as DNA, the CDR3 is TGTGCCAGCAGCCTTGGGACTAGCGTCGGTCAGGGCACAGATACGCAGTATTTT. It encodes CASSLGTSVGQGTDTQYF. This chain joins TRBV4-2 and TRBJ2-3; 10 bases are a match to TRBD2. Germline V gene lookup returns CDR1 LGHNA and CDR2 YNFKEQ. V was clipped by 4 bases and J by 1 base; unmatched bases: 11. This CDR3 contains 18 residues.